A single sample gave rise to the 8 T cell receptor beta chains below, sequenced in a study of shared clonotypes between healthy human individuals. TCRdb's table, derived via immunoSEQ multiplex PCR, lists solely in-frame clones and lacks some. The sample yields about 2 million clones, less than 95% seen once. Naive CD8 cells, CD45RO-negative and positively selected for CCR7, excluded terminally differentiated effector memory CD45RA+ cells. The sequenced sample consisted of naive CD8+ T cells sorted from blood. All receptors come from a man aged 18 to 29 in good health.

The chain employs TRBV6-5 and TRBJ2-7; D gene uncertain. The germline V gene encodes CDR1 MNHEY and CDR2 SVGAGI. CDR3 length: 15 residues. V was shortened by 0 bases and J by 2 bases, with 11 bases between the two germline ends. The CDR3 is CASSYSLGPAYEQYF. CDR3 nucleotides: TGTGCCAGCAGTTACTCTCTCGGACCCGCCTACGAGCAGTACTTC.

Only one count was recorded for this clone. The gene calls are TRBV7-9 and TRBJ2-2; D is possibly TRBD2 (6 bases). This CDR3 region has 13 residues. The germline CDR1 and CDR2 sequences are SEHNR and FQNEAQ (reference sequence). Trimming removed 3 bases from V and 9 bases from J, with 11 bases in between. The CDR3 sequence: CASSFGGAWELFF. The CDR3 nucleotides read TGTGCCAGCAGCTTTGGAGGGGCCTGGGAGCTGTTTTTT.

V gene TRBV2 combines with J gene TRBJ2-3, with D possibly matching TRBD2 (6 bases). Germline V gene lookup returns CDR1 SNHLY and CDR2 FYNNEI. This CDR3 comprises 14 residues. Trimming shortened V by 3 bases and J by 1 base, and 8 bases separated the two germline ends. The CDR3 reads CASSDSSGTDTQYF. CDR3 nucleotide sequence: TGTGCCAGCAGTGACTCTAGCGGCACAGATACGCAGTATTTT.

The rearrangement uses TRBV5-4 and TRBJ2-3; no clear D gene. This CDR3 comprises 12 residues. Trimming took 3 bases from V and 4 from J, leaving 6 bases between them. Germline values: CDR1 SGHNT, CDR2 YYREEE (reference sequence). Here the CDR3 DNA reads TGTGCCAGCAGCTCCCCCCCAGATACGCAGTATTTT. It is translated as CASSSPPDTQYF.

Of note for this clone: Other nucleotide sequences from this sample produce the same CDR3. The chain recombines TRBV9 with TRBJ2-7, with 7 bases aligning to TRBD1. V was pared by 3 bases and J by 1 base, with 4 bases of the junction left unmatched. The CDR3 runs 14 residues. Germline V gene lookup returns CDR1 SGDLS and CDR2 YYNGEE. In DNA form, the CDR3 reads TGTGCCAGCAGCGCAGGGGGTCGTTCCTACGAGCAGTACTTC. This codes for CASSAGGRSYEQYF.

This rearrangement joins TRBV5-5 to TRBJ2-3; D ambiguous. The V and J ends lost 0 bases and 0 bases respectively, with 8 bases between them. The germline V gene encodes CDR1 SGHKS and CDR2 YYEKEE (reference sequence). The CDR3 is 15 amino acids. CDR3 nucleotide sequence: TGTGCCAGCAGCTTGGGACTTATTAGCACAGATACGCAGTATTTT. This gives the protein CASSLGLISTDTQYF.

In regard to this clone: Sequence at one end of the junction differs from germline and may be a read error. The J gene is TRBJ2-5, the V gene TRBV7-7; the D is unclear. Germline CDR1 is SSHAT and CDR2 is FNYEAQ (reference sequence). This CDR3 spans 15 amino acids. CDR3 residues: CASSFGPPLQETQYF. The CDR3 nucleotides read TGTGCTAGCAGCTTTGGCCCGCCCCTCCAAGAGACCCAGTACTTC.

This clone was recorded once. The rearrangement uses TRBV10-2 and TRBJ1-2; no clear D gene. Germline V gene lookup returns CDR1 WSHSY and CDR2 SAAADI. The V and J ends lost 6 bases and 1 base respectively, with 12 bases between them. The CDR3 spans 14 residues. CDR3 residues: CASSEAAVNYGYTF. CDR3 nucleotides: TGCGCCAGCAGCGAGGCCGCAGTTAACTATGGCTACACCTTC.